What follows is one T cell receptor beta chain and its context. CDR3 size: 12 residues. V was trimmed by 1 base and J by 4 bases, leaving 4 bases between them. From germline, CDR1 is SGDLS and CDR2 YYNGEE. The record originates from a study of blood T cell repertoires in COVID-19. Study summary: COVID-19 samples, acute and convalescent, were from the United States, Italy and Spain. T cells, B-cell-depleted T cells, or PBMCs supplied cDNA or gDNA.

Sequenced by immunoSEQ multiplex PCR; TCRdb stores in-frame clones only, minus some. The sample lists 150,000 to 180,000 clones, 80% to 90% occurring once. This clonotype originated in a woman in her thirties or forties with acute or convalescent COVID-19. The sample taken for sequencing was peripheral blood. The chain joins TRBV9 to TRBJ2-3; no clear D. The CDR3 DNA follows: TGTGCCAGCAGCGTACCCGCAGATACGCAGTATTTT. Residues: CASSVPADTQYF.